Described below is a single T cell receptor (beta chain) sequence and its context. Its antigen is currently unknown. The data were produced by immunoSEQ multiplex PCR, yet TCRdb's version contains in-frame clones alone and is incomplete. This table holds about 140,000 clones, around nine tenths found once. Trimming removed 6 bases from V and 4 bases from J; junction bases left unmatched: 7. This CDR3 region has 14 residues. Germline lookup yields CDR1 MNHEY and CDR2 SVGAGI. This entry comes from a study of T cell responses to AZD1222 COVID-19 vaccine. Findings of the study overall: A mostly white British donor set with more females was recruited, and clonal diversity was possibly underestimated. None of the repertoires were sampled until the peak T cell response had passed. Just a handful of people given AZD1222 tested seropositive at baseline. Elevations in Spike-specific TCR breadth and depth followed administration of two AZD1222 doses.

This material consisted of peripheral blood, taken 28 days after the second AZD1222 dose. The chain links TRBV6-5 to TRBJ1-1, with 8 bases that match TRBD1. The clonotype was recovered from an adult who received the AZD1222 COVID-19 vaccine. In nucleotides, the CDR3 is TGTGCCAGCAGGAACCGACAGGGGTTCACTGAAGCTTTCTTT. This codes for CASRNRQGFTEAFF.